Shown below are 13 T cell receptor beta chains from a single sample sequenced in a study of spatial heterogeneity in lung cancer. Each CDR3 protein is one row after TCRdb ran MiXCR on the 5' RACE reads. This sample carries 110,000 or so distinct CDR3 sequences, 10% to 12% of them seen once, and the ten largest clones take roughly 24%. Time point: blood at routine non-recurrence follow-up after resection. The sequencing here drew on PBMCs, taken at follow-up. Every receptor here comes from a female donor with early-stage non-small cell lung cancer.

In this sample, this clonotype turned up a few times. The chain uses TRBV24-1 and TRBJ2-5; a possible D gene is TRBD1 (6 bases). Deletions cut 4 bases from V and 2 bases from J, with 10 bases between. CDR1 and CDR2 from the germline V gene are KGHDR and SFDVKD. CDR3 length: 14 residues. The CDR3 sequence: CATSEGTPQETQYF. The DNA of the CDR3 is TGTGCCACCAGTGAGGGGACACCTCAAGAGACCCAGTACTTC.

This clonotype was seen only once. The J gene is TRBJ2-4, the V gene TRBV12-3 or TRBV12-4; possibly TRBD1 for D (6 bases). V shed 5 bases and J shed 3 bases, with 17 bases lying between them. The CDR3 is 16 residues long. Here the CDR3 reads CASSPGQLKSKNIQYF. The CDR3 nucleotides are TGTGCCAGCAGTCCCGGACAGTTAAAAAGCAAAAACATTCAGTACTTC.

This clonotype was detected many times. The V and J genes are TRBV10-3 and TRBJ2-1; 7 nucleotides line up with TRBD1. The CDR3 has 13 amino acids. In germline, CDR1 is ENHRY, CDR2 SYGVKD. Germline trimming cut 6 bases from V and 4 bases from J; bases unmatched to any gene: 3. CDR3 DNA: TGTGCCATCAGAGGGACAGAGTACAATGAGCAGTTCTTC. This sequence encodes CAIRGTEYNEQFF.

This CDR3 reads CASSVGTSGYNEQFF. The CDR3 nucleotides are TGTGCCAGCAGCGTCGGGACTAGCGGTTACAATGAGCAGTTCTTC. The rearrangement links TRBV9 to TRBJ2-1; the match to TRBD2 covers 11 bases. The germline gives CDR1 SGDLS, CDR2 YYNGEE. V dropped 2 bases and J dropped 4; count of bases not matched to a gene: 2. The CDR3 sequence is 15 residues long.

This clonotype was found many times. The V gene is TRBV7-6, the J gene TRBJ1-3, with D perhaps matching TRBD1 (5 bases). Trimming shortened V by 4 bases and J by 0 bases, and 13 bases separated the two germline ends. Germline loops: CDR1 SGHVS, CDR2 FNYEAQ. There are 16 residues in the CDR3. CDR3 in amino acids: CASSSGVRSSGNTIYF. CDR3 DNA sequence: TGTGCCAGCAGCTCGGGGGTACGGAGCTCTGGAAACACCATATATTTT.

This clonotype has at least ten counts. This sequence joins TRBV19 and TRBJ1-2; D possibly corresponds to TRBD1 (5 bases). The CDR3 is 12 residues long. Trimming stripped 6 bases from V and 5 bases from J, with 10 bases between. Germline loops: CDR1 LNHDA, CDR2 SQIVND (reference sequence). The CDR3, as DNA: TGTGCCAGTAGCGGGACCCAGTATGGCTACACCTTC. Its protein product is CASSGTQYGYTF.

At least ten counts were recorded for this clonotype. Sequence at one end of the junction differs from germline and may be a read error. The CDR3 nucleotides are TGTGCTAGCAGCTTTATCGAGAACGAGACCCAGTACTTC. It encodes CASSFIENETQYF. The chain joins TRBV7-7 to TRBJ2-5, with D uncertain. The CDR3 contains 13 residues. Germline assignment: CDR1 SSHAT and CDR2 FNYEAQ (reference sequence).

This chain joins TRBV11-2 and TRBJ2-7; TRBD2 matches 8 bases. The germline V gene encodes CDR1 SGHAT and CDR2 FQNNGV. The CDR3 is 15 amino acids. V was clipped by 1 base and J by 4 bases; unmatched bases: 6. The CDR3 sequence: CASSLGLARSYEQYF. CDR3 coding DNA: TGTGCCAGCAGCTTAGGACTAGCGCGATCTTACGAGCAGTACTTC.

This clonotype came up many times. The gene calls are TRBV24-1 and TRBJ2-1; 10 bases are a match to TRBD1. The V and J ends lost 1 base and 9 bases, in that order; junction bases with no gene match: 5. The CDR3 is made up of 15 amino acids. The germline CDR1 and CDR2 sequences are KGHDR and SFDVKD. This chain's CDR3 is CATSDLSGQGFEQFF. Here the CDR3 DNA reads TGTGCCACCAGTGATTTATCGGGACAGGGGTTTGAGCAGTTCTTC.

This clonotype was observed a few times. The rearrangement joins TRBV11-2 to TRBJ2-4; D could derive from TRBD1 or TRBD2 (5 bases each). This CDR3 has 15 residues. Germline CDR1 reads SGHAT; CDR2 reads FQNNGV. Trimming stripped 6 bases from V and 2 bases from J, with 14 bases between. The CDR3 nucleotides are TGTGCCAGCAGACAATTCCGGGGCCCCAAAAACATTCAGTACTTC. Its protein is CASRQFRGPKNIQYF.

This clonotype was counted ten times or more. V is TRBV3-1 and J is TRBJ2-6; no definite D call. V lost 5 bases to trimming and J lost 1 base, with 9 bases between them. Germline V gene lookup returns CDR1 LGHDT and CDR2 YNNKEL (reference sequence). CDR3 size: 15 residues. CDR3 sequence reads: CASSTARSGANVLTF. The CDR3 DNA reads as TGTGCCAGCAGCACAGCCCGTTCTGGGGCCAACGTCCTGACTTTC.

This clonotype was counted ten times or more. This chain connects TRBV28 to TRBJ2-3, with D possibly being TRBD2 (5 bases). The CDR3 consists of 13 residues. The V gene lost 4 bases and the J gene lost 5 bases, with 10 bases spanning the gap. Germline-derived CDR1 and CDR2 are MDHEN and SYDVKM. As DNA, the CDR3 is TGTGCCAGCAGTTATGGGAGCCAAGATACGCAGTATTTT. Amino acids: CASSYGSQDTQYF.

The genes are TRBV15 and TRBJ2-1; 9 bases fit TRBD1. CDR3 length: 15 amino acids. V was clipped by 1 base and J by 7 bases; unmatched bases: 5. Germline CDR1 is LNHNV and CDR2 is YYDKDF (reference sequence). The CDR3 sequence: CATSRGDRVGNEQFF. The CDR3 DNA is TGTGCCACCAGCAGAGGGGACAGGGTAGGAAATGAGCAGTTCTTC.